These 20 T cell receptor beta chains were all obtained from the same sample, sequenced in a study of cytomegalovirus exposure and HLA in healthy donors (dated by TCRdb to about 2017). Library preparation was by the immunoSEQ multiplex PCR assay. For the multiplex PCR, a mixture combining 60 forward primers for TCR Vbeta segments and 13 reverse primers for TCR Jbeta segments was used. The table comes from immuneACCESS by way of TCRdb, which keeps in-frame sequences with V and J called. Part of the clones is missing from these tables; in studies checked, under half for an unresolved V gene and the rest for unknown reasons. This sample comprises some 120,000 clones, more than 75% of them detected only once. Of the sample, roughly 12% falls within the top ten clones. The sample consisted of PBMCs. These receptors were collected from a woman in her thirties or forties in good health and CMV-seropositive.

The chain joins TRBV5-1 to TRBJ2-1; unclear D gene. V was shortened by 0 bases and J by 5 bases, with 6 bases between the two germline ends. The length of the CDR3 is 13 residues. Per germline, CDR1 SGHRS and CDR2 YFSETQ. Here the CDR3 DNA reads TGCGCCAGCAGCTTGGGAACAAACAATGAGCAGTTCTTC. This encodes CASSLGTNNEQFF. Filled out from reference TRBV5-1 and TRBJ2-1, the complete variable domain reads KAGVTQTPRYLIKTRGQQVTLSCSPISGHRSVSWYQQTPGQGLQFLFEYFSETQRNKGNFPGRFSGRQFSNSRSEMNVSTLELGDSALYLCASSLGTNNEQFFGPGTRLTVL.

V gene TRBV9 combines with J gene TRBJ1-5, with D unclear. Germline V lookup: CDR1 SGDLS, CDR2 YYNGEE. V was pared by 5 bases and J by 0 bases, with 6 bases between. This CDR3 has 13 amino acids. The CDR3 nucleotides are TGTGCCAGCAGAATTAGTAGCAATCAGCCCCAGCATTTT. Translated: CASRISSNQPQHF.

The DNA for the CDR3 is TGTGCCAGCAGGGTCTCGGGGCCCCAGCATTTT. The encoded protein is CASRVSGPQHF. The chain links TRBV2 to TRBJ1-5; D is unresolved. Germline loops: CDR1 SNHLY, CDR2 FYNNEI. This CDR3 has 11 residues. V was shortened by 6 bases and J by 9 bases, with 9 bases between the two germline ends.

This chain links TRBV4-1 with TRBJ2-1; D might be TRBD1 (7 bases). CDR1 MGHRA and CDR2 YSYEKL come from the germline V gene. The CDR3 has 17 amino acids. Trimming cost V 7 bases and J 1 base, with 20 bases left between them. In DNA form, the CDR3 reads TGCGCCAGCAAAGACAGGGACTTCAACCAATCCTACAATGAGCAGTTCTTC. Translated: CASKDRDFNQSYNEQFF.

The chain recombines TRBV28 with TRBJ2-5; TRBD2 might be the D (7 bases). V lost 6 bases to trimming and J lost 5 bases, with 16 bases between them. The length of the CDR3 is 14 residues. Per germline, CDR1 MDHEN and CDR2 SYDVKM. The CDR3: CASRPPGGLETQYF. The CDR3 DNA is TGTGCCAGCAGGCCCCCCGGGGGGCTGGAGACCCAGTACTTC.

CDR3 region: CASSLDSNTEAFF. The CDR3 region has the DNA TGTGCCAGCTCACTGGACAGTAACACTGAAGCTTTCTTT. The rearrangement uses TRBV18 and TRBJ1-1; a weak D match, TRBD1 (6 bases). In germline, CDR1 is KGHSH, CDR2 LQKENI. Deletions cut 4 bases from V and 2 bases from J, with 8 bases between. CDR3 length equals 13 residues.

This clone came up a few times. The rearrangement links TRBV6-1 to TRBJ2-5, with TRBD1 matching over 8 bases. CDR1 MNHNS and CDR2 SASEGT come from the germline V gene. V shed 5 bases, J shed 5 bases, and the junction held 7 bases outside the gene matches. This CDR3 spans 14 amino acids. DNA for the CDR3: TGTGCCAGCAGTAACCTCAGGGGGCGCGAGACCCAGTACTTC. Protein product: CASSNLRGRETQYF.

V gene TRBV7-9 combines with J gene TRBJ2-3, with D possibly being TRBD2 (7 bases). CDR3 size: 15 residues. Looked up from germline, CDR1 is SEHNR and CDR2 is FQNEAQ (reference sequence). With 1 base removed from V and 4 bases from J, the gap between germline ends came to 12 bases. The CDR3 region has the DNA TGTGCCAGCAGCTTAGGGGGCGGGGGCCCAGATACGCAGTATTTT. Its protein product is CASSLGGGGPDTQYF.

The genes are TRBV4-1 and TRBJ1-6; D uncertain. The CDR3 is 16 residues long. The V end was cut by 1 base, the J end by 9 bases, with 16 bases between. Germline V gives CDR1 MGHRA, CDR2 YSYEKL. CDR3 coding DNA: TGCGCCAGCAGCCAAGCCTTTGCCGGGGTTATTTCACCCCTCCACTTT. Its protein is CASSQAFAGVISPLHF.

This clone was counted a few times. The CDR3 DNA reads as TGCGCCAGCAGCCACCTCTCTAGCGGGGGGGCTTACGAGCAGTACTTC. It encodes CASSHLSSGGAYEQYF. J is TRBJ2-7 and V is TRBV5-1, with 12 bases aligning to TRBD2. The CDR3 has 16 amino acids. V shed 4 bases, J shed 4 bases, and the junction held 9 bases outside the gene matches. Germline values: CDR1 SGHRS, CDR2 YFSETQ. The full variable domain, its missing parts supplied by reference TRBV5-1 and TRBJ2-7, is KAGVTQTPRYLIKTRGQQVTLSCSPISGHRSVSWYQQTPGQGLQFLFEYFSETQRNKGNFPGRFSGRQFSNSRSEMNVSTLELGDSALYLCASSHLSSGGAYEQYFGPGTRLTVT.

The chain links TRBV18 to TRBJ2-3; 9 bases are shared with TRBD2. This CDR3 contains 18 residues. Looked up from germline, CDR1 is KGHSH and CDR2 is LQKENI. The ends lost 3 bases at V and 2 bases at J; junction bases unmatched: 12. The CDR3 DNA reads as TGTGCCAGCTCACCCCCTGGGCTAGCGGGGCCCGACACAGATACGCAGTATTTT. This gives the protein CASSPPGLAGPDTDTQYF.

This chain joins TRBV5-1 and TRBJ2-7; TRBD2 is a possible D gene (6 bases). Germline lookup yields CDR1 SGHRS and CDR2 YFSETQ. Trimming left V 4 bases short and J 3 bases short, with 11 bases between. The CDR3 has 13 residues. Written as DNA, the CDR3 is TGCGCCAGCAGCCGCGACGGGGGCTACGAGCAGTACTTC. Protein sequence: CASSRDGGYEQYF.

A single count supports this clone. CDR3 in DNA: TGCGCCAGCAGCTTGACAGGGTCCGGAAACACCATATATTTT. Its translation: CASSLTGSGNTIYF. The J gene is TRBJ1-3, the V gene TRBV5-1; possibly TRBD1 for D (6 bases). Per germline, CDR1 SGHRS and CDR2 YFSETQ. Trimming removed 1 base from V and 4 bases from J, with 9 bases in between. The CDR3 length is 14 residues.

The chain couples TRBV30 to TRBJ1-1; TRBD1 aligns across 8 bases. The CDR3 is 14 amino acids. Per germline, CDR1 GTSNPN and CDR2 SVGIG (reference sequence). J gave up 5 bases and V 0 bases, and 5 bases lay outside the gene matches. The CDR3 DNA follows: TGTGCCTGGAGTGTAGCAGGGGGCCGGACTGAAGCTTTCTTT. Residues: CAWSVAGGRTEAFF.

This chain uses TRBV9 with TRBJ2-2; weak D call: TRBD1 (5 bases). The CDR3 is made up of 15 amino acids. Germline CDR1 and CDR2: SGDLS and YYNGEE. The germline V and J ends were trimmed by 3 bases and 6 bases, with 15 bases remaining between them. The CDR3 loop reads CASSEGWGRAGELFF. The CDR3 region has the DNA TGTGCCAGCAGCGAGGGGTGGGGCAGGGCCGGGGAGCTGTTTTTT.

Notes on this clone: Distinct nucleotide sequences in the sample also encode this CDR3. The chain combines TRBV7-2 with TRBJ2-5; TRBD2 matches at 7 bases. The CDR3 is 15 residues long. The V gene end was trimmed by 1 base and the J gene end by 5 bases; junction bases not matched to a gene: 7. Germline V lookup: CDR1 SGHTA, CDR2 FQGNSA. CDR3 nucleotides: TGTGCCAGCAGCTTAGGGGGGAGCGGGGAGGAGACCCAGTACTTC. This sequence encodes CASSLGGSGEETQYF.

This chain uses TRBV7-2 with TRBJ1-5; D remains ambiguous. CDR3 size: 14 residues. V was clipped by 3 bases and J by 3 bases, with 9 bases between them. Germline CDR1 SGHTA, CDR2 FQGNSA. DNA of the CDR3: TGTGCCAGCAGCTTTTCGTATCCCAATCAGCCCCAGCATTTT. This codes for CASSFSYPNQPQHF.

This clone was counted once. In DNA, the CDR3 is TGTGCCAGCAGTGTCCACGGGACAGGGAATCAGCCCCAGCATTTT. Translation gives CASSVHGTGNQPQHF. V gene TRBV28 combines with J gene TRBJ1-5; TRBD1 matches 9 bases. Germline CDR1 MDHEN, CDR2 SYDVKM. The ends lost 5 bases at V and 4 bases at J; junction bases unmatched: 6. The CDR3 is made up of 15 amino acids.

This sequence joins TRBV9 and TRBJ1-6; tentative D call: TRBD1 (5 bases). Germline values: CDR1 SGDLS, CDR2 YYNGEE. The CDR3 extends over 14 amino acids. Trimming stripped 3 bases from V and 8 bases from J, with 12 bases between. CDR3 region: CASSGGDGDSPLHF. DNA of the CDR3: TGTGCCAGCAGCGGGGGGGACGGAGATTCACCCCTCCACTTT.

The gene calls are TRBV19 and TRBJ2-1; 10 positions agree with TRBD2. V lost 6 bases and J lost 4; bases outside the gene matches: 6. Germline V gene lookup returns CDR1 LNHDA and CDR2 SQIVND (reference sequence). The CDR3 is made up of 15 amino acids. This chain's CDR3 is CASRKVSGGYNEQFF. CDR3 nucleotides: TGTGCCAGTAGAAAGGTTAGCGGGGGGTACAATGAGCAGTTCTTC. The full variable domain, with the rest looked up from reference TRBV19 and TRBJ2-1, is DGGITQSPKYLFRKEGQNVTLSCEQNLNHDAMYWYRQDPGQGLRLIYYSQIVNDFQKGDIAEGYSVSREKKESFPLTVTSAQKNPTAFYLCASRKVSGGYNEQFFGPGTRLTVL.